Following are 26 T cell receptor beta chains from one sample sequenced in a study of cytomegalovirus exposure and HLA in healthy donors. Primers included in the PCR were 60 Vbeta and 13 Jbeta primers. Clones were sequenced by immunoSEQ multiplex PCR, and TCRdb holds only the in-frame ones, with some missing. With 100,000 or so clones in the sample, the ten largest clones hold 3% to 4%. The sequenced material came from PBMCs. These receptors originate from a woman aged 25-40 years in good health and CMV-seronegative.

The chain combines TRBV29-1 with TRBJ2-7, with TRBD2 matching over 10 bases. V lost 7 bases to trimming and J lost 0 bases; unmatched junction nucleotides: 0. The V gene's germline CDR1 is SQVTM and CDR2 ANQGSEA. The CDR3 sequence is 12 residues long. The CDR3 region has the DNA TGCAGCGGGACTAGCGGCTCCTACGAGCAGTACTTC. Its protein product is CSGTSGSYEQYF.

CDR3: CASSLGQGGTEAFF. The CDR3 DNA reads TGTGCCAGCAGTTTGGGACAGGGAGGCACTGAAGCTTTCTTT. The V and J genes are TRBV6-5 and TRBJ1-1, with 9 bases lining up with TRBD1. The V and J ends lost 4 bases and 4 bases, in that order; junction bases with no gene match: 4. This CDR3 spans 14 amino acids. CDR1 and CDR2 (germline): MNHEY, SVGAGI.

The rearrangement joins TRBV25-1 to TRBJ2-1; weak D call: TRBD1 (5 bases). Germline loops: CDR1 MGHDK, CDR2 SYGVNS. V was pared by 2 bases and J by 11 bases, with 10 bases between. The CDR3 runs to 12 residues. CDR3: CASSEPTGQQFF. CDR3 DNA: TGTGCCAGCAGTGAACCCACAGGCCAGCAGTTCTTC.

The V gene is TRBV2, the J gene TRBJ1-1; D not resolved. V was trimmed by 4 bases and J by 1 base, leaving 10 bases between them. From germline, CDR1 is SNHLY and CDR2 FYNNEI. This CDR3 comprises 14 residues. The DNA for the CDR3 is TGTGCCAGCAGTGTTTTACACCCGAACACTGAAGCTTTCTTT. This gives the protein CASSVLHPNTEAFF.

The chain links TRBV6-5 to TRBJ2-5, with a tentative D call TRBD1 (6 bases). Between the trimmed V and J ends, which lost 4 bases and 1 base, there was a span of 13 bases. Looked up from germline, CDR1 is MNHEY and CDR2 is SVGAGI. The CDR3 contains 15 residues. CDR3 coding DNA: TGTGCCAGCAGTTCTTCCCGGGACACCCAAGAGACCCAGTACTTC. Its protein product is CASSSSRDTQETQYF.

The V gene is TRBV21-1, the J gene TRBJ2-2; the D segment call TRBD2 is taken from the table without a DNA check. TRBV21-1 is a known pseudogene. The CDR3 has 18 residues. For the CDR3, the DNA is TGTGCCAGCAGCCCTCGGGGAAGAAGGGAAACTAACACCGGGGAGCTGTTTTTT. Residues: CASSPRGRRETNTGELFF.

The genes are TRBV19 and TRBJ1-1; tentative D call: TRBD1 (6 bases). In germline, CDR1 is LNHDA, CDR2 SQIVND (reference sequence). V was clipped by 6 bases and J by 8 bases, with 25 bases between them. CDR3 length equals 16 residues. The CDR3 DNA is TGTGCCAGTAGAAGATCCAGTGCAACAGGGTGGGAGGAAGCTTTCTTT. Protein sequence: CASRRSSATGWEEAFF.

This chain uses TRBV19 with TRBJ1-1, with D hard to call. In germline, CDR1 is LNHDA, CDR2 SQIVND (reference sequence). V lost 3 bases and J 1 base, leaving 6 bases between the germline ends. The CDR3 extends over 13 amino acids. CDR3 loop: CASSIRGNTEAFF. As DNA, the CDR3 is TGTGCCAGTAGTATCCGAGGGAACACTGAAGCTTTCTTT.

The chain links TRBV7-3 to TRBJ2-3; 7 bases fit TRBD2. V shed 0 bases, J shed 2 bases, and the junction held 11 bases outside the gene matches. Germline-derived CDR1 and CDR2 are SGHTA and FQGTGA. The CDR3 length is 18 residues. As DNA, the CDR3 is TGTGCCAGCAGCTTAACGGGTCTTCAGCGGGACGTCACAGATACGCAGTATTTT. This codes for CASSLTGLQRDVTDTQYF.

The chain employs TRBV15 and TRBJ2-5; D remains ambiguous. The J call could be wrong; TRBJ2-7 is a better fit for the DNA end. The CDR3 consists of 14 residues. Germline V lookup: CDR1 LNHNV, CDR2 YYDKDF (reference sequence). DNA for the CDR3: TGTGCCACCAGCAGAGCTGAGAACTCCTACGAGCAGTACTTC. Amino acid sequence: CATSRAENSYEQYF.

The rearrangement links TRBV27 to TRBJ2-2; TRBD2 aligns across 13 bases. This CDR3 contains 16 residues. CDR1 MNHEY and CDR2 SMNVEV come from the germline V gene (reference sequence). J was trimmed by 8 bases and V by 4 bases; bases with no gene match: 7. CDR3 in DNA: TGTGCCAGCAGTTGGGGGACTAGCGGGAAAATGGGGGAGCTGTTTTTT. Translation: CASSWGTSGKMGELFF.

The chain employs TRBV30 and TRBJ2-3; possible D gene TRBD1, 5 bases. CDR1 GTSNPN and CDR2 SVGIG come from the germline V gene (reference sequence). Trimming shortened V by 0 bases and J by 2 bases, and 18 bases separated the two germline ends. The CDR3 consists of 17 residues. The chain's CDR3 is CAWSVAPTDISTDTQYF. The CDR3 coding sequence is TGTGCCTGGAGTGTAGCACCGACAGATATTTCCACAGATACGCAGTATTTT.

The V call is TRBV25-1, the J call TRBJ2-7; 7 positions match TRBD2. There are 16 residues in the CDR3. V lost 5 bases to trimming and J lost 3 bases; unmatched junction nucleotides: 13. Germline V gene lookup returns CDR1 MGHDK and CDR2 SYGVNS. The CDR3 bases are TGTGCCAGCAGTCCGCATCGGGCGAGCGGGAACTACGAGCAGTACTTC. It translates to CASSPHRASGNYEQYF.

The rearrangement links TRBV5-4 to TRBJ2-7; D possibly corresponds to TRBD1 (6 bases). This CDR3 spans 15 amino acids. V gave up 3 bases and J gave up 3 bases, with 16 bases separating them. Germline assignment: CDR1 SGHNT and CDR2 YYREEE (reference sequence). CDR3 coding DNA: TGTGCCAGCAGCTCAACACAGGGTAACTTCTACGAGCAGTACTTC. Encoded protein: CASSSTQGNFYEQYF.

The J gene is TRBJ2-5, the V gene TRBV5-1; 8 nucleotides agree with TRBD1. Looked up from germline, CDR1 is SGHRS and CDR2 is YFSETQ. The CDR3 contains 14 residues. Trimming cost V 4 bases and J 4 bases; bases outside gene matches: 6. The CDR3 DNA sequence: TGCGCCAGCAGCCAGGACAGGGTCGGAGAGACCCAGTACTTC. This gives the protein CASSQDRVGETQYF.

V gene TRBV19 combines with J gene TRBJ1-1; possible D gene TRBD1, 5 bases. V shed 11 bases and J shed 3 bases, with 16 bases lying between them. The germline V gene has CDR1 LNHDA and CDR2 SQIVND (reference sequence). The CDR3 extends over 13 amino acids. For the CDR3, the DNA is TGTGCCGCCCAAAGGGAGGGGTACACTGAAGCTTTCTTT. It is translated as CAAQREGYTEAFF.

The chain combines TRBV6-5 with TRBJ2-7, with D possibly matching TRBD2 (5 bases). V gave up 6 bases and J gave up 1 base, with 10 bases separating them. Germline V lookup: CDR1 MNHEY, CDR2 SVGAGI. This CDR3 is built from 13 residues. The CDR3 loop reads CASRDGGSYEQYF. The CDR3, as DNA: TGTGCCAGCAGGGATGGAGGTTCCTACGAGCAGTACTTC.

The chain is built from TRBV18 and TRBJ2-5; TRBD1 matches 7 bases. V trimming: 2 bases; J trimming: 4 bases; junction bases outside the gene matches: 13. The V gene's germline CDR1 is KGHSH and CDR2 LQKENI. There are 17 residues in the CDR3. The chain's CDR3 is CASSPLSPGTAGETQYF. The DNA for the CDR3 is TGTGCCAGCTCACCATTGTCTCCAGGGACAGCCGGAGAGACCCAGTACTTC. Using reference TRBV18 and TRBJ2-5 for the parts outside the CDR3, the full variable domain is NAGVMQNPRHLVRRRGQEARLRCSPMKGHSHVYWYRQLPEEGLKFMVYLQKENIIDESGMPKERFSAEFPKEGPSILRIQQVVRGDSAAYFCASSPLSPGTAGETQYFGPGTRLLVL.

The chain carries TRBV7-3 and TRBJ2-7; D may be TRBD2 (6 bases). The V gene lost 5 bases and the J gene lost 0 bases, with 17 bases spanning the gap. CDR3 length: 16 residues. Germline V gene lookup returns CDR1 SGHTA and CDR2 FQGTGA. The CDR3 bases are TGTGCCAGCAGCCCTCACGGAGGGCAGTCCTCCTACGAGCAGTACTTC. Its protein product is CASSPHGGQSSYEQYF.

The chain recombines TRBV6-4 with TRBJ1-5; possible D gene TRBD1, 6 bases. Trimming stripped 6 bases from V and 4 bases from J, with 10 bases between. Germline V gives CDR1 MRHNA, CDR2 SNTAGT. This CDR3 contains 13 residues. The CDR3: CASSSGENQPQHF. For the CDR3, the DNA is TGTGCCAGCAGCTCAGGGGAGAATCAGCCCCAGCATTTT.

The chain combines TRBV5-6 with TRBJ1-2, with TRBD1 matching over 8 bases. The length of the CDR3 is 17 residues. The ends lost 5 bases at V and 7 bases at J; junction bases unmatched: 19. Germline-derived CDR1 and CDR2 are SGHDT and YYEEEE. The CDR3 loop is CASRKPGQVLLGGGYTF. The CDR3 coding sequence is TGTGCCAGCAGAAAACCGGGACAGGTCCTCCTAGGGGGTGGCTACACCTTC.

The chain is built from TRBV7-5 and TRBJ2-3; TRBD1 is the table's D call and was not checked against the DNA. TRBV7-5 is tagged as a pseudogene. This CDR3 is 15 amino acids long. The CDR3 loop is CARSLVDRGSDTQYF. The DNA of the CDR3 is TGTGCCAGAAGCTTAGTAGACAGGGGATCAGATACGCAGTATTTT.

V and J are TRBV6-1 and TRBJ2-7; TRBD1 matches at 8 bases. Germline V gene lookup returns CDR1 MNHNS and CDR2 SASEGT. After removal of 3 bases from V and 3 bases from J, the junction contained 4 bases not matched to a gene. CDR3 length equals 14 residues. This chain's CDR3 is CASSDQDRDYEQYF. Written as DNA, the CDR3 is TGTGCCAGCAGTGACCAGGACAGGGACTACGAGCAGTACTTC.

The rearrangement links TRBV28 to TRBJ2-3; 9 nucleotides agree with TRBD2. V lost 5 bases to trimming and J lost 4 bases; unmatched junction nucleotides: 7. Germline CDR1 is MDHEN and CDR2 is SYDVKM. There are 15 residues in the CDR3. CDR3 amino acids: CASSPAREGADTQYF. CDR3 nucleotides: TGTGCCAGCAGTCCCGCGCGGGAGGGGGCAGATACGCAGTATTTT.

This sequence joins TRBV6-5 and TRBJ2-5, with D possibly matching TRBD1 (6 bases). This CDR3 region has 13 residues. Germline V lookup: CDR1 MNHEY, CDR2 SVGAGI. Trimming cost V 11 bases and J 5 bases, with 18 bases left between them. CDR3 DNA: TGTGCCGCCGAAAACAGGGCAGCGGAGACCCAGTACTTC. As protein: CAAENRAAETQYF.

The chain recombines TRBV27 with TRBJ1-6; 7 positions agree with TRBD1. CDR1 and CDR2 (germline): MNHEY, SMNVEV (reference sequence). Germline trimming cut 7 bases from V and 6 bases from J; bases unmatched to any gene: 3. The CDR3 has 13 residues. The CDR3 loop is CASTGTVNSPLHF. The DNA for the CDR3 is TGTGCCAGCACCGGGACAGTTAATTCACCCCTCCACTTT.